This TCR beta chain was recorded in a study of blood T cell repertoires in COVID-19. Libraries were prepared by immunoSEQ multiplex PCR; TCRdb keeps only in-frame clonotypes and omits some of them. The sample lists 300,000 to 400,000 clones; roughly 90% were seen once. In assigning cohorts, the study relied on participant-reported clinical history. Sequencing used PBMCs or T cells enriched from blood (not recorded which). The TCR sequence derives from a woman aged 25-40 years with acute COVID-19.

CDR3 residues: CARAGALNEQYF. The CDR3 DNA is TGTGCCCGGGCGGGGGCGCTGAACGAGCAGTACTTC. The rearrangement links TRBV30 to TRBJ2-7; D perhaps matches TRBD2 (7 bases). Germline lookup yields CDR1 GTSNPN and CDR2 SVGIG (reference sequence). Trimming left V 8 bases short and J 5 bases short, with 16 bases between. The CDR3 has 12 residues.